This T cell receptor beta chain was sequenced for a study of T cell responses to AZD1222 COVID-19 vaccine. TCRdb's copy holds only in-frame clones and misses some; the assay was immunoSEQ multiplex PCR. Found here are 90,000 to 150,000 clones, roughly nine tenths of them singletons; the top ten hold around 4.5%. General study points: Repertoire sampling happened only post peak T cell response. After two AZD1222 doses, spike-specific TCR breadth and depth rose versus day 0. Targets within unmutated variant regions were reportedly found for nearly half of spike-specific TCRs. Vaccine-related CD4 TCRs covered spike, predominating at 160-218 and 743-854.

In regard to this clone: Antigen unknown.

This CDR3 spans 13 amino acids. The germline V gene encodes CDR1 MNHNS and CDR2 SASEGT. V gave up 2 bases and J gave up 4 bases, with 6 bases separating them. The origin of this receptor is an adult in good health. V gene TRBV6-1 combines with J gene TRBJ1-5, with D perhaps matching TRBD1 (6 bases). This material consisted of peripheral blood, taken on day 0 of AZD1222 vaccination. The CDR3 nucleotides are TGTGCCAGCAGTGAAACAGGGAATCAGCCCCAGCATTTT. This gives the protein CASSETGNQPQHF.